Listed here are 10 T cell receptor beta chains from one sample, sequenced in a study of T cell repertoires in cytomegalovirus infection. The antigens these receptors bind are not known. TCRdb analysed the reads with MiXCR anew, one entry per CDR3 protein. The sample comprises 650,000 to 900,000 distinct CDR3 sequences, about 31% of which are singletons, and roughly 12% rests with the top ten. This specimen was cultured CD8+ T cells from PBMCs, taken from culture after CMV antigen stimulation. The source of these receptors is a human donor in good health (CMV status not recorded). Some clones in this sample may be carry-over from other donors' samples.

This clonotype was found many times. The chain carries TRBV7-6 and TRBJ2-3; 9 bases line up with TRBD2. The length of the CDR3 is 15 residues. V shed 6 bases, J shed 0 bases, and the junction held 4 bases outside the gene matches. Germline assignment: CDR1 SGHVS and CDR2 FNYEAQ. DNA for the CDR3: TGTGCCAGCAGGTATAGCGGGGGAAGCACAGATACGCAGTATTTT. Amino acid sequence: CASRYSGGSTDTQYF.

This sequence joins TRBV10-3 and TRBJ1-4, with 11 bases identical to TRBD1. This CDR3 region has 19 residues. The ends lost 0 bases at V and 7 bases at J; junction bases unmatched: 13. CDR1 and CDR2 from the germline V gene are ENHRY and SYGVKD. The CDR3: CAISESVGQGAGVSEKLFF. The CDR3 DNA reads TGTGCCATCAGTGAGTCCGTTGGACAGGGGGCCGGAGTCAGTGAAAAACTGTTTTTT.

The gene calls are TRBV7-9 and TRBJ1-1, with D maybe TRBD1 (6 bases). The CDR3 is 15 amino acids. Trimming removed 1 base from V and 3 bases from J, with 12 bases in between. Germline CDR1 reads SEHNR; CDR2 reads FQNEAQ (reference sequence). The CDR3 here is CASSLGRQADTEAFF. CDR3 in DNA: TGTGCCAGCAGCTTAGGGAGACAGGCCGACACTGAAGCTTTCTTT. The whole variable domain, remainder taken from reference TRBV7-9 and TRBJ1-1, is DTGVSQNPRHKITKRGQNVTFRCDPISEHNRLYWYRQTLGQGPEFLTYFQNEAQLEKSRLLSDRFSAERPKGSFSTLEIQRTEQGDSAMYLCASSLGRQADTEAFFGQGTRLTVV.

The rearrangement uses TRBV7-9 and TRBJ1-1; perhaps TRBD1 as D (5 bases). The CDR3 loop spans 15 amino acids. Germline V gene sequence: CDR1 SEHNR, CDR2 FQNEAQ (reference sequence). Trimming took off 1 base at V and 1 base at J, with 10 bases between the two ends. This CDR3 is CASSLVRGPNTEAFF. CDR3 nucleotide sequence: TGTGCCAGCAGCTTAGTTCGGGGCCCGAACACTGAAGCTTTCTTT.

This clonotype was recorded a few times. V and J are TRBV11-2 and TRBJ2-7; D tentatively fits TRBD1 or TRBD2 (6 bases each). The CDR3 runs to 13 residues. With 5 bases removed from V and 7 bases from J, the gap between germline ends came to 15 bases. CDR1 and CDR2 (germline): SGHAT, FQNNGV. The CDR3 here is CASSRGGAGEQYV. CDR3 sequence (DNA): TGTGCCAGCAGCCGAGGGGGTGCGGGGGAGCAGTACGTC.

This clonotype was detected ten times or more. The chain employs TRBV7-8 and TRBJ2-1; D not certain. V was pared by 8 bases and J by 5 bases, with 13 bases between. The germline V gene has CDR1 SGHVS and CDR2 FQNEAQ. This CDR3 comprises 13 residues. Written as DNA, the CDR3 is TGTGCCAGCTCCTCGACCCGAAACAATGAGCAGTTCTTC. Its protein product is CASSSTRNNEQFF.

Turning to this clonotype: A read error is possible here, since a much larger clone lies one base away. This chain uses TRBV7-6 with TRBJ2-3; D gene uncertain. Trimming shortened V by 3 bases and J by 2 bases, and 12 bases separated the two germline ends. The CDR3 covers 15 residues. Per germline, CDR1 SGHVS and CDR2 FNYEAQ. This CDR3 reads CASSFIQANTDTQYF. In nucleotides, the CDR3 is TGTGCCAGCAGCTTTATCCAAGCTAACACAGATACGCAGTATTTT.

The chain employs TRBV7-6 and TRBJ1-4; 7 bases fit TRBD1. CDR1 SGHVS and CDR2 FNYEAQ come from the germline V gene. V was clipped by 3 bases and J by 9 bases; unmatched bases: 16. The CDR3 runs to 17 residues. The CDR3 loop reads CASSFLYQGGAEQKLFF. The DNA of the CDR3 is TGTGCCAGCAGCTTTCTTTATCAAGGGGGCGCCGAACAAAAACTGTTTTTT.

This clonotype occurred a few times. This sequence joins TRBV4-1 and TRBJ2-3, with a weak D call TRBD2 (6 bases). The CDR3 totals 16 residues. The germline gives CDR1 MGHRA, CDR2 YSYEKL. V shed 2 bases and J shed 1 base, with 13 bases lying between them. CDR3 sequence: CASSQLGGERTDTQYF. The CDR3 region has the DNA TGCGCCAGCAGCCAACTCGGAGGGGAACGCACAGATACGCAGTATTTT.

This clonotype has only one observation. A much larger clone is a single base away; this may be a read error. V and J are TRBV7-2 and TRBJ1-1; D is unresolved. Germline CDR1 reads SGHTA; CDR2 reads FQGNSA. The CDR3 consists of 16 residues. V gave up 2 bases and J gave up 6 bases, with 19 bases separating them. The CDR3 sequence: CTSSLKIRWSLPEAFF. The CDR3 coding sequence is TGTACCAGCAGCTTAAAAATCCGTTGGTCGTTACCTGAAGCTTTCTTT.